Shown below are 6 T cell receptor beta chains from a single sample sequenced in a study of blood T cell repertoires in COVID-19. Sequenced by immunoSEQ multiplex PCR; TCRdb stores in-frame clones only, minus some. The profile shows about 200,000 clones, 84% of them singletons. The sample was peripheral blood. All receptors derive from a woman aged 65 to 85 with active or convalescent COVID-19.

The rearrangement joins TRBV4-2 to TRBJ2-1; 10 bases align to TRBD2. The CDR3 has 17 amino acids. Trimming removed 3 bases from V and 0 bases from J; junction bases left unmatched: 5. CDR1 and CDR2 from the germline V gene are LGHNA and YNFKEQ. In DNA, the CDR3 is TGTGCCAGCAGCCAGGGACTAGCGATAACCTCCTACAATGAGCAGTTCTTC. It translates to CASSQGLAITSYNEQFF.

The rearrangement uses TRBV6-1 and TRBJ1-5, with 9 bases matching TRBD1. Germline V gives CDR1 MNHNS, CDR2 SASEGT. V gave up 3 bases and J gave up 0 bases; unmatched junction bases: 3. The CDR3 has 16 residues. CDR3 in DNA: TGTGCCAGCAGTGATAAGGGACAGGGTAGCAATCAGCCCCAGCATTTT. It yields the protein CASSDKGQGSNQPQHF.

The chain is built from TRBV12-5 and TRBJ1-2, with no clear D. Germline V gene lookup returns CDR1 LGHNT and CDR2 FRNRAP. The CDR3 covers 14 residues. Trimming took 2 bases from V and 10 from J, leaving 17 bases between them. CDR3 amino acids: CASGLTSAGGTYTF. For the CDR3, the DNA is TGTGCTAGTGGTTTGACCTCGGCCGGAGGAACCTACACCTTC.

This chain connects TRBV28 to TRBJ1-4, with TRBD1 matching 9 bases. The V gene's germline CDR1 is MDHEN and CDR2 SYDVKM. CDR3 size: 15 residues. Germline trimming cut 4 bases from V and 7 bases from J; bases unmatched to any gene: 7. CDR3 in DNA: TGTGCCAGCAGTTCTTACAGGGGGCTGGGTGAAAAACTGTTTTTT. Protein: CASSSYRGLGEKLFF.

This chain connects TRBV21-1 to TRBJ1-6. TRBV21-1 is a documented pseudogene. This CDR3 comprises 16 residues. In nucleotides, the CDR3 is TGTGCCAGCAGCAAAGGGGGGGAAACCTATAATTCACCCCTCCACTTT. This translates into CASSKGGETYNSPLHF.

This clone turned up a few times. V and J are TRBV29-1 and TRBJ2-3, with D maybe TRBD2 (6 bases). The V gene lost 6 bases and the J gene lost 6 bases, with 19 bases spanning the gap. Germline V gives CDR1 SQVTM, CDR2 ANQGSEA. The CDR3 loop spans 14 amino acids. CDR3 sequence reads: CSVRLRQGLDTQYF. The CDR3 nucleotides read TGCAGCGTCCGATTGAGGCAGGGACTGGATACGCAGTATTTT.